The clone carrying this TCR beta chain has at least ten counts. Antigen specificity is unknown. Time point in this sample: longitudinal time-point 3. The data derive from a study of neurological immune-mediated disorders. A single record per CDR3 protein comes from TCRdb applying MiXCR to the 5' RACE reads. The sample contains tens of thousands of distinct CDR3 sequences, around 4.7% of which appear only once. The V and J ends lost 8 bases and 5 bases, in that order; junction bases with no gene match: 16. CDR3 length: 16 amino acids. In germline, CDR1 is SGHVS, CDR2 FQNEAQ. General study points: In HTLV-1-associated myelopathy, TCR clonal expansion was greatest, whereas multiple sclerosis had the least, falling below healthy controls.

The chain uses TRBV7-8 and TRBJ2-5, with TRBD1 matching 8 bases. The specimen was PBMCs. The receptor was derived from a woman aged 55-69 years with multiple sclerosis. The CDR3 sequence: CASCVRQGNFRETQYF. The DNA for the CDR3 is TGTGCCAGCTGCGTCAGACAGGGGAACTTTCGGGAGACCCAGTACTTC.